The next 11 T cell receptor beta chains were all read from a single sample in a study of shared clonotypes between healthy human individuals. Clones were read by immunoSEQ multiplex PCR, and TCRdb kept only the in-frame ones, dropping some. The sample includes a few hundred thousand clones, around 97% of them seen just once. The sample was naive CD4+ T cells sorted from blood. Subset specified: CD45RA+ positively selected. The receptors derive from a woman younger than 45 in good health.

The chain uses TRBV19 and TRBJ2-7; 7 bases line up with TRBD1. Germline V gene lookup returns CDR1 LNHDA and CDR2 SQIVND (reference sequence). There are 14 residues in the CDR3. The CDR3 DNA is TGTGACCCACCTAGGGACAGACCGTACGTAGAGCAGTACTTC. This codes for CDPPRDRPYVEQYF.

This clone appeared once. The chain carries TRBV28 and TRBJ2-2; no reliable D call. The germline CDR1 and CDR2 sequences are MDHEN and SYDVKM. The CDR3 has 15 residues. V lost 8 bases and J 0 bases, leaving 13 bases between the germline ends. CDR3 sequence (DNA): TGTGCCAGCCTCACCCTAAAGTCGAACACCGGGGAGCTGTTTTTT. Translated, it gives CASLTLKSNTGELFF. The whole variable domain, filled in from reference TRBV28 and TRBJ2-2, reads DVKVTQSSRYLVKRTGEKVFLECVQDMDHENMFWYRQDPGLGLRLIYFSYDVKMKEKGDIPEGYSVSREKKERFSLILESASTNQTSMYLCASLTLKSNTGELFFGEGSRLTVL.

The DNA for the CDR3 is TGCGCCAGCAGAGCAGTGGGACTAGCGGGCATTCAAGAGACCCAGTACTTC. Translated, it gives CASRAVGLAGIQETQYF. The chain links TRBV10-2 to TRBJ2-5, with TRBD2 identical over 12 bases. The germline V gene encodes CDR1 WSHSY and CDR2 SAAADI. The V segment lost 6 bases and the J segment 2 bases; nucleotides outside the gene matches: 10. CDR3 length: 17 amino acids.

The chain is built from TRBV10-1 and TRBJ1-1; unclear D gene. The germline gives CDR1 WNHNN, CDR2 SYGVQD (reference sequence). This CDR3 is built from 13 residues. Trimming took off 6 bases at V and 0 bases at J, with 8 bases between the two ends. As DNA, the CDR3 is TGCGCCAGCAGGTTCAGCATGAACACTGAAGCTTTCTTT. As protein: CASRFSMNTEAFF.

The V and J genes are TRBV7-2 and TRBJ2-2; D ambiguous. V was clipped by 5 bases and J by 4 bases, with 8 bases between them. CDR3 length: 13 residues. CDR1 and CDR2 (germline): SGHTA, FQGNSA. The CDR3 nucleotides are TGTGCCAGCAGCACGCTTCTCACCGGGGAGCTGTTTTTT. Translating it yields CASSTLLTGELFF.

The CDR3 region has the DNA TGTGCCAGCTCACCAACCACAGGGAACTATGGCTACACCTTC. Its translation is CASSPTTGNYGYTF. The J gene is TRBJ1-2, the V gene TRBV18; possible D gene TRBD1, 6 bases. The CDR3 has 14 residues. V lost 2 bases and J lost 2, with 9 bases in between. CDR1 is KGHSH and CDR2 is LQKENI in the germline V gene.

The gene calls are TRBV30 and TRBJ2-1, with TRBD2 matching 13 bases. Germline loops: CDR1 GTSNPN, CDR2 SVGIG (reference sequence). This CDR3 region has 15 residues. V was clipped by 3 bases and J by 8 bases; unmatched bases: 7. CDR3 loop: CAWSRGLAGKDEQFF. The CDR3, as DNA: TGTGCCTGGAGCCGGGGACTAGCGGGAAAAGATGAGCAGTTCTTC.

The chain links TRBV25-1 to TRBJ2-7, with TRBD1 matching 9 bases. The V gene's germline CDR1 is MGHDK and CDR2 SYGVNS. With V trimmed by 5 bases and J by 3 bases, 2 bases remained unmatched. This CDR3 spans 13 amino acids. CDR3: CASSMGQGYEQYF. CDR3 DNA: TGTGCCAGCAGTATGGGACAGGGCTACGAGCAGTACTTC.

The V call is TRBV15, the J call TRBJ2-3; no clear D. CDR3 length: 15 residues. V dropped 1 base and J dropped 1 base, with 9 bases sitting between them. CDR1 is LNHNV, CDR2 YYDKDF, per germline (reference sequence). The DNA of the CDR3 is TGTGCCACCAGCAGAGCGCTGGCGGGCACAGATACGCAGTATTTT. Protein product: CATSRALAGTDTQYF.

The chain has TRBV9 and TRBJ1-1; D may be TRBD1 (6 bases). The CDR3 runs 15 residues. Germline V gene lookup returns CDR1 SGDLS and CDR2 YYNGEE. Deletions cut 0 bases from V and 2 bases from J, with 11 bases between. DNA for the CDR3: TGTGCCAGCAGCGTAGTTCAGGGGCTAAACACTGAAGCTTTCTTT. It encodes CASSVVQGLNTEAFF.

V and J are TRBV9 and TRBJ2-7; 7 bases agree with TRBD2. Germline trimming cut 3 bases from V and 0 bases from J; bases unmatched to any gene: 0. Germline V gives CDR1 SGDLS, CDR2 YYNGEE. The CDR3 is 13 amino acids. In DNA form, the CDR3 reads TGTGCCAGCAGCGCGGGGGGCTCCTACGAGCAGTACTTC. Protein: CASSAGGSYEQYF.